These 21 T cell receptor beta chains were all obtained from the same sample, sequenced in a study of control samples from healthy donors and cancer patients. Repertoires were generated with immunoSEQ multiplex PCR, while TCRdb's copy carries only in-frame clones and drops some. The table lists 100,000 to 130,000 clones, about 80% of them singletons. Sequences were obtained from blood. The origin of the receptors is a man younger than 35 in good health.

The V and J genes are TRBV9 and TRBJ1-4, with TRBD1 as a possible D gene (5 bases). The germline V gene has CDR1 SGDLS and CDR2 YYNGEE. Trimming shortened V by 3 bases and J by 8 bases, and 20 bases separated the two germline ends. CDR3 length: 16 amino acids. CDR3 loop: CASSAGGRGLYEKLFF. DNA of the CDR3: TGTGCCAGCAGCGCTGGGGGGAGAGGGCTATACGAAAAACTGTTTTTT.

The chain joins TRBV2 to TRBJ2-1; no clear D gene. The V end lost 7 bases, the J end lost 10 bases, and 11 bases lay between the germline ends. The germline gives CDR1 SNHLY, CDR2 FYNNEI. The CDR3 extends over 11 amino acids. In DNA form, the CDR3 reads TGTGCCAGCACGGAATGGGGAGAGCAGTTCTTC. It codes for CASTEWGEQFF.

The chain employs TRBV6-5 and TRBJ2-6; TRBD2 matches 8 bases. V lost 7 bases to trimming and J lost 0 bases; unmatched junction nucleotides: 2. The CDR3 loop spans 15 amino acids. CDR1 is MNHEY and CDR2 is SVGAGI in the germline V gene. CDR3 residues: CASTAGGSGANVLTF. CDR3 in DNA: TGTGCCAGCACGGCGGGGGGCTCTGGGGCCAACGTCCTGACTTTC.

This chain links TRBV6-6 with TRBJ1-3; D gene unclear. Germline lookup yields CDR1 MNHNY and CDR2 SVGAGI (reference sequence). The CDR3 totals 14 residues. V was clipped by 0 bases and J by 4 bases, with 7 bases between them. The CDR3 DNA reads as TGTGCCAGCAGTTACTCGATTGCCGGAAACACCATATATTTT. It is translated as CASSYSIAGNTIYF.

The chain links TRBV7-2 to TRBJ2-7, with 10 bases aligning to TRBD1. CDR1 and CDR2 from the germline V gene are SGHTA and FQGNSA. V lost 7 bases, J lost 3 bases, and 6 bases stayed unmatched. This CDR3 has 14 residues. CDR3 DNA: TGTGCCAGCACCCCGGACAGGGGGTTCTACGAGCAGTACTTC. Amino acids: CASTPDRGFYEQYF.

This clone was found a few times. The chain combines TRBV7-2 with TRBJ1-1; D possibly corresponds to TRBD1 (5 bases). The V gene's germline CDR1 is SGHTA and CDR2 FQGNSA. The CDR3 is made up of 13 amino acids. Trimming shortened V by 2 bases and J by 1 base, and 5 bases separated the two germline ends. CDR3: CASSLQGNTEAFF. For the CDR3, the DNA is TGTGCCAGCAGCTTACAGGGGAACACTGAAGCTTTCTTT.

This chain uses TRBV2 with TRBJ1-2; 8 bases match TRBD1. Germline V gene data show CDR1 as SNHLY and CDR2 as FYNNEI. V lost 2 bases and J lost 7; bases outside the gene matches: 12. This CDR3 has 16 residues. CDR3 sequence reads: CASSERETGVISGYTF. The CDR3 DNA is TGTGCCAGCAGTGAAAGGGAGACAGGGGTAATCAGTGGCTACACCTTC.

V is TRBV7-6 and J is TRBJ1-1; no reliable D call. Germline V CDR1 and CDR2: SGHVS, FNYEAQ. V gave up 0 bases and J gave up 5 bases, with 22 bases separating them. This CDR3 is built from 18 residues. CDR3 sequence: CASSLALSVSLRKTEAFF. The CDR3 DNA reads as TGTGCCAGCAGCTTAGCGCTAAGTGTCTCCTTGAGGAAGACTGAAGCTTTCTTT.

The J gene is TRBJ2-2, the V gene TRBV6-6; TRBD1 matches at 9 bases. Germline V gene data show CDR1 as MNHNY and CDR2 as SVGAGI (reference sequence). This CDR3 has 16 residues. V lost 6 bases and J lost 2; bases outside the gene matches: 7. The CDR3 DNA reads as TGTGCCAGCAGCCTGAGGGACAGGGTCAACACCGGGGAGCTGTTTTTT. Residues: CASSLRDRVNTGELFF.

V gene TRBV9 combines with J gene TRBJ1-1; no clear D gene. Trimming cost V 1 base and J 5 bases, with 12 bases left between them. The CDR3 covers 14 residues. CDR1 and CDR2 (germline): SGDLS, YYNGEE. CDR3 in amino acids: CASSVSPAGTEAFF. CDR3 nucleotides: TGTGCCAGCAGCGTAAGCCCCGCAGGAACTGAAGCTTTCTTT.

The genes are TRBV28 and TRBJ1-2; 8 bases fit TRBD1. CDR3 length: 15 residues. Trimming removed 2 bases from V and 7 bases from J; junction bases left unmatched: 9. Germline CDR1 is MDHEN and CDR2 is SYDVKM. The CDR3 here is CASSLMAGGLGGYTF. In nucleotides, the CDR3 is TGTGCCAGCAGTTTAATGGCAGGGGGCTTAGGTGGCTACACCTTC.

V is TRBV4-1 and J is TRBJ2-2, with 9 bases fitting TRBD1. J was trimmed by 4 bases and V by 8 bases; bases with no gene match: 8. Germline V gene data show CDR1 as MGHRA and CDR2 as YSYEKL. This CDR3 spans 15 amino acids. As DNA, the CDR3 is TGCGCCAGCTTTTGGGACAGGGAGAGCACCGGGGAGCTGTTTTTT. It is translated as CASFWDRESTGELFF.

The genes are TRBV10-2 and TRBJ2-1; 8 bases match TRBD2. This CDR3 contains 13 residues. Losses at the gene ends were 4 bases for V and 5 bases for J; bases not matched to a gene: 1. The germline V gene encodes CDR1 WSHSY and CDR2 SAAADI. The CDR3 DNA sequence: TGCGCCAGCAGTGGGACTAGCAACAATGAGCAGTTCTTC. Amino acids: CASSGTSNNEQFF.

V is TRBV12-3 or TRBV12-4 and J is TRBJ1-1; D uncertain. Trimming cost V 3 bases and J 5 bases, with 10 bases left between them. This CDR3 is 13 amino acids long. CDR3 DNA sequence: TGTGCCAGCAGTTTTAGCAAGTTGACTGAAGCTTTCTTT. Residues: CASSFSKLTEAFF.

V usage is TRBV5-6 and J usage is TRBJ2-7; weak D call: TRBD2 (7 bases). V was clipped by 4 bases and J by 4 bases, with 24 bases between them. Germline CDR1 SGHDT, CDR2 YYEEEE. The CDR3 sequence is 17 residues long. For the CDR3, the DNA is TGTGCCAGCAGCCCCGCCCGCGCGGGGGCCTATTTTTACGAGCAGTACGTC. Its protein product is CASSPARAGAYFYEQYV.

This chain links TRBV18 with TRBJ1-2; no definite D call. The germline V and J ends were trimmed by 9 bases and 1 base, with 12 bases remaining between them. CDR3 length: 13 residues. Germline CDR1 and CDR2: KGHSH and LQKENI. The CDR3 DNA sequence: TGTGCCAGTGCTAAGGGCGATAACTATGGCTACACCTTC. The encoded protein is CASAKGDNYGYTF.

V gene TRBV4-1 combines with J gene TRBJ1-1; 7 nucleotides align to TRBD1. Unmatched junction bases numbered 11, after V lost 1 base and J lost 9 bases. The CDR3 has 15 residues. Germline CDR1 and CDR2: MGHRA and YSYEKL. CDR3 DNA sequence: TGCGCCAGCAGCCAAGTGGGGGGACAGATCAAAAAAGCTTTCTTT. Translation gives CASSQVGGQIKKAFF.

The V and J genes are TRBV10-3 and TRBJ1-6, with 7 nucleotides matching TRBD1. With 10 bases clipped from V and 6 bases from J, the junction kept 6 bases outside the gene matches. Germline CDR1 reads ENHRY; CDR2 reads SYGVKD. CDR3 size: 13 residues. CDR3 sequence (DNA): TGTGCCACGGGGGACAGTCCTAATTCACCCCTCCACTTT. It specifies CATGDSPNSPLHF.

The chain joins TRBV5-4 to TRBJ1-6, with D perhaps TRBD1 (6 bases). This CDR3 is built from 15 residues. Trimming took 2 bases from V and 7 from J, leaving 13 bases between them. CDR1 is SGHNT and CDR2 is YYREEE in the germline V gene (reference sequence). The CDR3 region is CASSFQSQGNSPLHF. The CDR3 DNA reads TGTGCCAGCAGCTTCCAGTCACAGGGAAATTCACCCCTCCACTTT.

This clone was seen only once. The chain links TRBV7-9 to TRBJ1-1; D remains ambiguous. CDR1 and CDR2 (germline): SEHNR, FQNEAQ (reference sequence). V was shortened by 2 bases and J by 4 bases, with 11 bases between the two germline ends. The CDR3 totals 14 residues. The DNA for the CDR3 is TGTGCCAGCAGCTTAAGTATACGGCGCACTGAAGCTTTCTTT. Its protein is CASSLSIRRTEAFF. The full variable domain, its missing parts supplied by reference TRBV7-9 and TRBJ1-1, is DTGVSQNPRHKITKRGQNVTFRCDPISEHNRLYWYRQTLGQGPEFLTYFQNEAQLEKSRLLSDRFSAERPKGSFSTLEIQRTEQGDSAMYLCASSLSIRRTEAFFGQGTRLTVV.

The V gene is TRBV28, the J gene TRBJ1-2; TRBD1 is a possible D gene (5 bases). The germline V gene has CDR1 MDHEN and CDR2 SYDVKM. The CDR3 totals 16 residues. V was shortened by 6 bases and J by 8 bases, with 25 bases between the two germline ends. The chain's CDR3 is CASRAGTGLSVRGYTF. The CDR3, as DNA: TGTGCCAGCAGGGCAGGGACGGGGCTATCAGTTCGAGGCTACACCTTC.